The clone carrying this T cell receptor (beta chain) was detected ten times or more. The antigen remains undetermined. Each CDR3 protein is one row after TCRdb ran MiXCR on the RT-PCR reads. The table lists under 750,000 distinct CDR3 sequences, approximately 12% of them singletons. The sample belongs to a study of response to subunit inactivated influenza vaccine. Germline values: CDR1 SGHRS, CDR2 YFSETQ. There are 12 residues in the CDR3. Trimming left V 2 bases short and J 7 bases short, with 7 bases between. Study-wide findings and caveats: Each seasonal influenza vaccination recruits few new T cells, the authors suggested.

The sequenced sample was PBMCs from blood, obtained on the day of vaccination. This chain links TRBV5-1 with TRBJ2-1; D ambiguous. The clonotype was recovered from a man aged 50 or older who received an inactivated influenza vaccine. This chain's CDR3 is CASSFSPNEQFF. CDR3 nucleotides: TGCGCCAGCAGCTTTTCCCCTAATGAGCAGTTCTTC.